This T cell receptor beta chain was captured in a study of molecular identifiers for immune sequencing clone quantification. About the research overall: Within a replicate experiment, RNA obtained from either about 21,000 or 97,000 naive CD8 cells was divided into five aliquots, and four of those aliquots were then sequenced. Findings and caveats of the study: Over 99% of CMV-specific effector molecules, but under 1% of naive ones, were in clones above 20 copies.

The ends lost 0 bases at V and 1 base at J; junction bases unmatched: 6. This CDR3 is 17 amino acids long. Per the germline V gene, CDR1 is LGHNA and CDR2 is YSLEER. A CD8+CD4-CCR7+CD45RA+ gate was used to sort naive CD8 T cells. About this clonotype itself: Antigen specificity is unknown.

It was with previously described methods and listed TCR primers that bulk TCR libraries were made. MiXCR was run by TCRdb on the PCR reads, yielding one entry per CDR3 protein. The table records approximately 54,000 distinct CDR3 sequences, approximately 26% of them present only once. This TCR was recovered from a human donor in good health. Some libraries in this study had Jurkat cell RNA spiked in. The material sequenced was naive CD8+ T cells from blood, with Jurkat cell RNA spiked in. Documented subset: FACS-sorted CD8+CD4-CCR7+CD45RA+ naive T cells. V is TRBV4-3 and J is TRBJ1-1; TRBD1 agrees at 9 bases. CDR3 nucleotide sequence: TGCGCCAGCAGCCAAGAGGGGGACAGGGCAACGAACACTGAAGCTTTCTTT. Translated: CASSQEGDRATNTEAFF.